The 31 T cell receptor beta chains listed next were all sequenced from one sample in a study of T-cell memory formation after mild COVID-19. TCRdb called the 5' RACE reads again in MiXCR, with one record for every CDR3 protein. Of around 400,000 distinct CDR3 sequences in the sample, around 24% are singletons; the top ten hold 8.8%. Material: PBMCs or a T cell subset sorted from them (not recorded which). These receptors came from an adult woman who had mild COVID-19 (a few samples of this study predate the infection). Cell type and time point are not known.

This clonotype was observed at least ten times. The chain uses TRBV5-1 and TRBJ2-2, with 8 nucleotides matching TRBD1. The CDR3 is 15 amino acids. The germline CDR1 and CDR2 sequences are SGHRS and YFSETQ. V trimming: 4 bases; J trimming: 0 bases; junction bases outside the gene matches: 2. CDR3 nucleotide sequence: TGCGCCAGCAGCCGGGACAGGCCGAACACCGGGGAGCTGTTTTTT. It codes for CASSRDRPNTGELFF.

This clonotype was recorded many times. The genes are TRBV29-1 and TRBJ2-7; D call uncertain. Germline CDR1 and CDR2: SQVTM and ANQGSEA. V was clipped by 6 bases and J by 0 bases, with 15 bases between them. This CDR3 region has 14 residues. CDR3 nucleotides: TGCAGCGTCGCGAGCAAAAGCGTCTCCTACGAGCAGTACTTC. It encodes CSVASKSVSYEQYF.

The chain combines TRBV11-1 with TRBJ1-5, with TRBD1 identical over 10 bases. The CDR3 consists of 13 residues. After removal of 4 bases from V and 8 bases from J, the junction contained 2 bases not matched to a gene. Germline V gene sequence: CDR1 SGHAT, CDR2 FQDESV (reference sequence). CDR3 loop: CASSYGTGEPQHF. CDR3 nucleotide sequence: TGTGCCAGCAGCTACGGGACAGGGGAGCCCCAGCATTTT.

The V call is TRBV6-5, the J call TRBJ1-5; 11 nucleotides line up with TRBD1. Losses at the gene ends were 6 bases for V and 7 bases for J; bases not matched to a gene: 8. CDR1 and CDR2 from the germline V gene are MNHEY and SVGAGI. CDR3 length equals 15 residues. CDR3 nucleotide sequence: TGTGCCAGCAGCCGGACAGGGGGCGTCTGGCAGCCCCAGCATTTT. Protein sequence: CASSRTGGVWQPQHF.

The J gene is TRBJ2-1, the V gene TRBV20-1; D not certain. Germline V lookup: CDR1 DFQATT, CDR2 SNEGSKA (reference sequence). The length of the CDR3 is 16 residues. With 1 base removed from V and 10 bases from J, the gap between germline ends came to 23 bases. The CDR3 coding sequence is TGCAGTGCTAGAGGGGAAGGAGCCCCCGCAGGCCGGGAGCAGTTCTTC. Translated, it gives CSARGEGAPAGREQFF.

This chain links TRBV3-1 with TRBJ1-2; possible D gene TRBD1, 5 bases. Trimming took off 3 bases at V and 8 bases at J, with 19 bases between the two ends. This CDR3 contains 15 residues. Germline CDR1 is LGHDT and CDR2 is YNNKEL (reference sequence). The CDR3 here is CASSHERGGSKGYTF. As DNA, the CDR3 is TGTGCCAGCAGCCATGAGAGGGGAGGGTCTAAGGGCTACACCTTC.

This clonotype was observed a handful of times. The CDR3 here is CASRPAGQRNYEQYF. CDR3 nucleotides: TGTGCCAGCAGGCCCGCGGGACAGCGAAACTACGAGCAGTACTTC. V and J are TRBV27 and TRBJ2-7; the D gene is possibly TRBD1 (7 bases). The V gene lost 6 bases and the J gene lost 3 bases, with 18 bases spanning the gap. Looked up from germline, CDR1 is MNHEY and CDR2 is SMNVEV (reference sequence). The CDR3 is 15 amino acids.

This chain uses TRBV6-5 with TRBJ2-3; 9 nucleotides align to TRBD2. Unmatched junction bases numbered 11, after V lost 4 bases and J lost 6 bases. The CDR3 is 16 residues long. The germline gives CDR1 MNHEY, CDR2 SVGAGI. CDR3 amino acids: CASSFGTSPGWDTQYF. CDR3 sequence (DNA): TGTGCCAGCAGTTTCGGGACTAGCCCAGGTTGGGATACGCAGTATTTT.

CDR3 sequence reads: CASRLTSGTTEQFF. CDR3 DNA sequence: TGTGCCAGCAGGTTAACTAGCGGGACGACTGAGCAGTTCTTC. This rearrangement joins TRBV11-2 to TRBJ2-1; 10 bases fit TRBD2. In germline, CDR1 is SGHAT, CDR2 FQNNGV. This CDR3 region has 14 residues. V lost 6 bases to trimming and J lost 9 bases; unmatched junction nucleotides: 8.

The chain employs TRBV6-1 and TRBJ2-7; tentatively, D is TRBD2 (6 bases). The V end was cut by 7 bases, the J end by 0 bases, with 16 bases between. This CDR3 has 15 residues. Germline V lookup: CDR1 MNHNS, CDR2 SASEGT. CDR3 in amino acids: CASKWEAPLSYEQYF. CDR3 nucleotide sequence: TGTGCCAGCAAGTGGGAGGCTCCCCTCTCCTACGAGCAGTACTTC.

Remarks on this clonotype: A much larger clone differs from this one at a single base, so this may be a read error. The chain couples TRBV5-6 to TRBJ2-7, with 9 bases identical to TRBD1. CDR1 and CDR2 from the germline V gene are SGHDT and YYEEEE. The CDR3 has 14 residues. The junction had 3 bases not matched to a gene; V was cut back by 2 bases and J by 3 bases. CDR3 region: CASSFDRGIYEQYF. The CDR3 DNA follows: TGTGCCAGCAGCTTCGACAGGGGGATCTACGAGCAGTACTTC.

This clonotype was detected a few times. This chain uses TRBV25-1 with TRBJ1-1, with D uncertain. The CDR3 consists of 13 residues. V dropped 1 base and J dropped 7 bases, with 10 bases sitting between them. Germline lookup yields CDR1 MGHDK and CDR2 SYGVNS. CDR3 coding DNA: TGTGCCAGCAGTGAATTGGCCCCTGGTGAAGCTTTCTTT. This codes for CASSELAPGEAFF.

The J gene is TRBJ2-1, the V gene TRBV12-3 or TRBV12-4; 7 bases map to TRBD1. CDR3 size: 16 residues. With V trimmed by 4 bases and J by 5 bases, 11 bases remained unmatched. CDR3 sequence reads: CASSWPRGGRNNEQFF. The CDR3 bases are TGTGCCAGCAGTTGGCCCAGAGGGGGCAGGAACAATGAGCAGTTCTTC.

The chain couples TRBV2 to TRBJ2-5; the match to TRBD2 covers 14 bases. V gave up 11 bases and J gave up 6 bases; unmatched junction bases: 5. Germline assignment: CDR1 SNHLY and CDR2 FYNNEI. CDR3 length: 13 amino acids. CDR3: CAVRTSGGKTQYF. The CDR3 DNA reads TGTGCCGTCAGGACTAGCGGGGGGAAGACCCAGTACTTC.

The chain links TRBV30 to TRBJ1-1; the D is unclear. This CDR3 is 12 amino acids long. The V end was cut by 2 bases, the J end by 7 bases, with 11 bases between. Germline loops: CDR1 GTSNPN, CDR2 SVGIG (reference sequence). This chain's CDR3 is CAWSMRTDEAFF. In nucleotides, the CDR3 is TGTGCCTGGAGTATGAGGACGGATGAAGCTTTCTTT.

This clonotype turned up a few times. This rearrangement joins TRBV7-2 to TRBJ2-1, with TRBD2 matching 9 bases. Germline-derived CDR1 and CDR2 are SGHTA and FQGNSA. V lost 0 bases and J lost 6; bases outside the gene matches: 6. This CDR3 is 16 amino acids long. Here the CDR3 DNA reads TGTGCCAGCAGCTTAGCTCGCCTAGCGGGACGCAATGAGCAGTTCTTC. Translating gives CASSLARLAGRNEQFF.

In this sample, this clonotype turned up a few times. The rearrangement joins TRBV4-1 to TRBJ1-1, with D perhaps matching TRBD1 (6 bases). The CDR3 sequence is 15 residues long. V was pared by 4 bases and J by 6 bases, with 18 bases between. CDR1 and CDR2 (germline): MGHRA, YSYEKL. CDR3 region: CASSPRDTGGPEAFF. The CDR3 nucleotides read TGCGCCAGCAGCCCCCGGGACACAGGAGGGCCTGAAGCTTTCTTT.

V and J are TRBV7-9 and TRBJ2-7, with 10 bases aligning to TRBD1. The junction had 4 bases not matched to a gene; V was cut back by 3 bases and J by 5 bases. The CDR3 has 14 residues. CDR1 SEHNR and CDR2 FQNEAQ come from the germline V gene (reference sequence). The CDR3 protein is CASSFGTGEDEQYF. The CDR3 DNA reads as TGTGCCAGCAGCTTCGGGACAGGGGAGGACGAGCAGTACTTC.

This clonotype was seen only a few times. The V call is TRBV6-5, the J call TRBJ1-2, with D uncertain. Germline V lookup: CDR1 MNHEY, CDR2 SVGAGI. Trimming cost V 6 bases and J 8 bases, with 16 bases left between them. The CDR3 runs 13 residues. The CDR3 bases are TGTGCCAGCAGCACCGACCGTTCTAGGGGCTACACCTTC. It is translated as CASSTDRSRGYTF.

This clonotype has just a few counts. This chain joins TRBV12-3 or TRBV12-4 and TRBJ2-2, with D perhaps given as TRBD1 or TRBD2 (6 bases each). This CDR3 has 18 residues. The V end lost 3 bases, the J end lost 1 base, and 18 bases lay between the germline ends. CDR3 sequence: CASSLAVVRGENTGELFF. In nucleotides, the CDR3 is TGTGCCAGCAGTTTGGCGGTCGTGAGGGGGGAGAACACCGGGGAGCTGTTTTTT.

This clonotype was detected a few times. The CDR3 bases are TGTGCCAGCATCCCTACCCGGGACGGTGGAGCTTTCTTT. Translated, it gives CASIPTRDGGAFF. This chain links TRBV7-6 with TRBJ1-1; D is possibly TRBD1 (5 bases). Germline-derived CDR1 and CDR2 are SGHVS and FNYEAQ. Between the trimmed V and J ends, which lost 7 bases and 10 bases, there was a span of 19 bases. The CDR3 sequence is 13 residues long.

V gene TRBV18 combines with J gene TRBJ1-5, with D possibly matching TRBD1 (5 bases). CDR3 length: 14 residues. Germline CDR1 and CDR2: KGHSH and LQKENI. Trimming took 2 bases from V and 7 from J, leaving 12 bases between them. The CDR3 protein is CASSPSGGEQPQHF. The CDR3 bases are TGTGCCAGCTCACCATCGGGAGGGGAACAGCCCCAGCATTTT.

This sequence joins TRBV27 and TRBJ2-3; D is perhaps TRBD1 or TRBD2 (6 bases each). Germline CDR1 MNHEY, CDR2 SMNVEV (reference sequence). This CDR3 region has 17 residues. V lost 7 bases and J lost 3, with 23 bases in between. CDR3 amino acids: CASTSRGGGVVTDTQYF. The CDR3 DNA follows: TGTGCCAGCACCTCCCGTGGAGGGGGAGTCGTAACAGATACGCAGTATTTT.

This clonotype was observed a few times. In nucleotides, the CDR3 is TGTGCCAGTAGTATCGGGACAGGGCAAATCTACGAGCAGTACTTC. This codes for CASSIGTGQIYEQYF. V usage is TRBV19 and J usage is TRBJ2-7; 9 bases agree with TRBD1. This CDR3 region has 15 residues. Unmatched junction bases numbered 6, after V lost 3 bases and J lost 3 bases. CDR1 is LNHDA and CDR2 is SQIVND in the germline V gene (reference sequence).

CDR3 region: CASSQGRTGVQPQHF. The CDR3 bases are TGTGCCAGCAGCCAAGGTAGGACAGGGGTCCAGCCCCAGCATTTT. The J gene is TRBJ1-5, the V gene TRBV4-2, with 9 positions matching TRBD1. Losses at the gene ends were 1 base for V and 7 bases for J; bases not matched to a gene: 5. This CDR3 has 15 residues. Germline V gene lookup returns CDR1 LGHNA and CDR2 YNFKEQ.

This chain connects TRBV7-2 to TRBJ1-1; maybe TRBD1 (6 bases). V was trimmed by 1 base and J by 2 bases, leaving 17 bases between them. Looked up from germline, CDR1 is SGHTA and CDR2 is FQGNSA. The CDR3 covers 17 residues. CDR3 sequence (DNA): TGTGCCAGCAGCTTAGTAGGTGGGCCAGGGACAAACACTGAAGCTTTCTTT. Translation: CASSLVGGPGTNTEAFF. The full variable domain, its missing parts supplied by reference TRBV7-2 and TRBJ1-1, is GAGVSQSPSNKVTEKGKDVELRCDPISGHTALYWYRQSLGQGLEFLIYFQGNSAPDKSGLPSDRFSAERTGGSVSTLTIQRTQQEDSAVYLCASSLVGGPGTNTEAFFGQGTRLTVV.

V and J are TRBV7-2 and TRBJ1-2, with D possibly being TRBD1 (6 bases). CDR1 SGHTA and CDR2 FQGNSA come from the germline V gene. The CDR3 loop spans 16 amino acids. The ends were cut back, 3 bases at V and 4 bases at J, with 18 bases in the middle. CDR3 in DNA: TGTGCCAGCAGCTTGCCCTTGGGGGCATCCAGCTATGGCTACACCTTC. Its protein product is CASSLPLGASSYGYTF.

The chain employs TRBV14 and TRBJ1-6, with a weak D call TRBD1 (6 bases). In germline, CDR1 is SGHDN, CDR2 FVKESK. V was trimmed by 7 bases and J by 8 bases, leaving 21 bases between them. CDR3 size: 16 residues. The CDR3 spells CASTLSVRGLDSPLHF. As DNA, the CDR3 is TGTGCCAGCACCCTAAGCGTCAGGGGATTGGATTCACCCCTCCACTTT.

The genes are TRBV7-6 and TRBJ1-3, with D perhaps matching TRBD1 (6 bases). This CDR3 is built from 15 residues. Looked up from germline, CDR1 is SGHVS and CDR2 is FNYEAQ. V shed 5 bases and J shed 0 bases, with 11 bases lying between them. Written as DNA, the CDR3 is TGTGCCAGCAGCGGTGGACAGATCTCTGGAAACACCATATATTTT. This encodes CASSGGQISGNTIYF.

The chain links TRBV6-6 to TRBJ2-4; the match to TRBD1 covers 8 bases. V trimming: 4 bases; J trimming: 7 bases; junction bases outside the gene matches: 9. There are 15 residues in the CDR3. Germline values: CDR1 MNHNY, CDR2 SVGAGI (reference sequence). CDR3 in DNA: TGTGCCAGCAGTTCCATGGACAGGGTGGCTAACATTCAGTACTTC. Protein sequence: CASSSMDRVANIQYF.

This clonotype was seen a handful of times. The gene calls are TRBV7-9 and TRBJ2-7, with no clear D. The CDR3 is made up of 13 amino acids. In germline, CDR1 is SEHNR, CDR2 FQNEAQ (reference sequence). Trimming cost V 5 bases and J 6 bases, with 14 bases left between them. DNA of the CDR3: TGTGCCAGCAGCCAAAGGCCCCGCGGCGAGCAGTACTTC. It is translated as CASSQRPRGEQYF.